Only a few counts were recorded for the clone carrying this T cell receptor beta chain. The antigen is unknown. This specimen belongs to a study of vaccination and CD4 T cells after COVID-19. Whole-study context: With several mild cases and one severe, convalescent patients were SARS-CoV-2 positive by nasal swab PCR. Cultures that served as controls received a CEFX pool, an HIV-1 Nef pool, or no peptide. Regarding the study as a whole: Vaccine-specific clones numbering 304 of 307 showed spike mono-reactivity in convalescent patients.

An Oncomine TCR Beta short-read assay was used to sequence the DNA from cultured CD4+ T cells. TCRdb re-called the PCR reads with MiXCR, one entry per CDR3 protein. The sample lists approximately 18,000 distinct CDR3 sequences, more than 45% occurring once. Time point described: late sampling 161 to 241 days after vaccination in a few convalescent patients. As for treatment: roughly 10-day PBMC culture with coronavirus spike peptide pools or control peptides (ViraFEST assay). Wells that each held 1.5 million to 2 million PBMCs were cultured with 9.5 to 10 IU/ml IL-2 and 7.5 to 10 ug/ml peptide pools. The CDR3 length is 13 residues. V lost 1 base to trimming and J lost 5 bases, with 8 bases between them. Germline loops: CDR1 LNHDA, CDR2 SQIVND (reference sequence).

This sequence was found in a human donor who had recovered from COVID-19. The source material was CD4+ T cells from blood, cultured in vitro, sampled about 7 months after SARS-CoV-2 vaccination. V is TRBV19 and J is TRBJ1-1; D gene ambiguous. In DNA form, the CDR3 reads TGTGCCAGTAGTATAGGACGGAGGACTGAAGCTTTCTTT. It is translated as CASSIGRRTEAFF.